This T cell receptor (beta chain) emerged from a study of T cells in Graves' hyperthyroidism and ophthalmopathy. In this sample, this clonotype turned up many times. The CDR3 is 17 residues long. Germline CDR1 is MNHEY and CDR2 is SMNVEV (reference sequence). Trimming cost V 0 bases and J 6 bases, with 18 bases left between them. Amplified regions were TCR beta CDR3 sequences from RNA transcripts. Researchers ran a first-round RT-PCR on the TCR CDR3 using the HTBI primer set. TCRdb reprocessed the multiplex PCR reads with MiXCR, giving one entry per CDR3 protein. The data hold some 250,000 distinct CDR3 sequences, with roughly 15% observed a single time.

The receptor's source is a woman aged 40 to 55 with Graves' hyperthyroidism that later progressed to Graves' ophthalmopathy. The sample comprised blood. The chain combines TRBV27 with TRBJ2-1; a weak D match, TRBD1 (5 bases). Written as DNA, the CDR3 is TGTGCCAGCAGTTTATCCCTGGGGCTAGGAGTGGGCAATGAGCAGTTCTTC. Translating gives CASSLSLGLGVGNEQFF.